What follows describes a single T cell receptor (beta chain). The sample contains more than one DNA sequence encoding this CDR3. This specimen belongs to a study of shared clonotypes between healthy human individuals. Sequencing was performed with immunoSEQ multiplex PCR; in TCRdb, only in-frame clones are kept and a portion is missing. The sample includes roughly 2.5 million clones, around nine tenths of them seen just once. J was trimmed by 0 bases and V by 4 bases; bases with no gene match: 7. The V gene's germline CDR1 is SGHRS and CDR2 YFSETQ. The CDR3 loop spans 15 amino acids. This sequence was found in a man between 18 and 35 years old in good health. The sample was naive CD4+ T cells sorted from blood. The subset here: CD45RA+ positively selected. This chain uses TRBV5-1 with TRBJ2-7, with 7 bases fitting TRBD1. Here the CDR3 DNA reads TGCGCCAGCAGCCTGAGGGGACAGAGCTCCTACGAGCAGTACTTC. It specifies CASSLRGQSSYEQYF. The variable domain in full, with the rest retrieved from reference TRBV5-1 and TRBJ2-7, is KAGVTQTPRYLIKTRGQQVTLSCSPISGHRSVSWYQQTPGQGLQFLFEYFSETQRNKGNFPGRFSGRQFSNSRSEMNVSTLELGDSALYLCASSLRGQSSYEQYFGPGTRLTVT.